Below are 20 T cell receptor beta chains sequenced from a single sample in a study of neurological immune-mediated disorders. TCRdb reanalysed the 5' RACE reads using MiXCR and keeps one entry per CDR3 protein. The table has roughly 65,000 distinct CDR3 sequences, roughly 4% seen once. Sequenced material: PBMCs. The receptor source for this set is a man aged 45-65 years with multiple sclerosis.

Of note for this clonotype: A much larger clone differs by one base, so this may be a read error. The V call is TRBV27, the J call TRBJ2-1, with no clear D. This CDR3 region has 12 residues. The germline V gene encodes CDR1 MNHEY and CDR2 SMNVEV (reference sequence). As DNA, the CDR3 is TGTGTCAGCAGGAGTGGCCTCAATGAGCAGTTCTTC. Translation gives CVSRSGLNEQFF.

This clonotype was observed a handful of times. The V gene is TRBV20-1, the J gene TRBJ1-6; TRBD1 aligns across 10 bases. CDR3 size: 16 residues. The V gene's germline CDR1 is DFQATT and CDR2 SNEGSKA (reference sequence). The V and J ends lost 2 bases and 0 bases, in that order; junction bases with no gene match: 1. The CDR3 region is CSARRQGASYNSPLHF. CDR3 sequence (DNA): TGCAGTGCTAGACGACAGGGGGCCTCCTATAATTCACCCCTCCACTTT.

At least ten counts were recorded for this clonotype. The genes are TRBV5-1 and TRBJ1-2, with a possible D match to TRBD1 (6 bases). Germline CDR1 and CDR2: SGHRS and YFSETQ. V dropped 4 bases and J dropped 5 bases, with 12 bases sitting between them. CDR3 size: 13 residues. The CDR3: CASSLGTSYGYTF. CDR3 sequence (DNA): TGCGCCAGCAGCCTCGGGACATCGTATGGCTACACCTTC.

This clonotype was seen many times. V is TRBV12-3 or TRBV12-4 and J is TRBJ1-3; D ambiguous. The CDR3 is 13 amino acids. Trimming shortened V by 4 bases and J by 0 bases, and 4 bases separated the two germline ends. The CDR3 coding sequence is TGTGCCAGCAGTTCAGGCTCTGGAAACACCATATATTTT. This encodes CASSSGSGNTIYF.

With respect to this clonotype: A single base separates this from a much larger clone, so it may be a read error. V is TRBV20-1 and J is TRBJ2-7, with TRBD2 matching 7 bases. The CDR3 has 15 amino acids. Germline loops: CDR1 DFQATT, CDR2 SNEGSKA (reference sequence). The V and J ends lost 7 bases and 2 bases, in that order; junction bases with no gene match: 14. The CDR3: CSDSFRDYNPYEQYF. Here the CDR3 DNA reads TGCAGTGATAGTTTTCGGGACTACAACCCCTACGAGCAGTACTTC.

This clonotype was counted at least ten times. The chain combines TRBV20-1 with TRBJ1-2, with TRBD1 matching over 8 bases. Germline-derived CDR1 and CDR2 are DFQATT and SNEGSKA (reference sequence). V trimming: 5 bases; J trimming: 8 bases; junction bases outside the gene matches: 7. The CDR3 is 12 amino acids. The CDR3 reads CSAPGQGRGYTF. The DNA of the CDR3 is TGCAGTGCTCCCGGACAGGGCAGGGGCTACACCTTC.

This clonotype was counted at least ten times. The CDR3 DNA reads as TGCGCCAGCAGCTTGGTGGCAGGGGACAGGGAGACCCAGTACTTC. It is translated as CASSLVAGDRETQYF. This rearrangement joins TRBV5-1 to TRBJ2-5; 8 nucleotides agree with TRBD1. With V trimmed by 0 bases and J by 5 bases, 6 bases remained unmatched. CDR3 length: 15 residues. From germline, CDR1 is SGHRS and CDR2 YFSETQ.

This clonotype showed up many times. The rearrangement joins TRBV6-6 to TRBJ1-2; D may be TRBD1 (6 bases). V shed 0 bases and J shed 4 bases, with 18 bases lying between them. The CDR3 totals 17 residues. Germline lookup yields CDR1 MNHNY and CDR2 SVGAGI (reference sequence). This CDR3 is CASSYSMGGGQSYGYTF. CDR3 nucleotides: TGTGCCAGCAGTTACTCGATGGGGGGGGGCCAGAGCTATGGCTACACCTTC.

In its sample, this clonotype was seen a few times. The chain recombines TRBV14 with TRBJ2-7; 9 nucleotides line up with TRBD2. Germline CDR1 reads SGHDN; CDR2 reads FVKESK. The V gene end was trimmed by 4 bases and the J gene end by 4 bases; junction bases not matched to a gene: 14. This CDR3 is built from 17 residues. The CDR3 DNA follows: TGTGCCAGCAGCCTTCAACGGGGCGGGGGGGCAATGTACGAGCAGTACGTC. Its translation is CASSLQRGGGAMYEQYV.

This clonotype was seen a few times. One junction end does not reproduce the germline sequence, and a read error may be involved. V usage is TRBV7-2 and J usage is TRBJ1-5; 10 nucleotides line up with TRBD1. The CDR3 runs 16 residues. From germline, CDR1 is SGHTA and CDR2 FQGNSA. CDR3 loop: CASSYQGTGVNQPQNF. Written as DNA, the CDR3 is TGTGCCAGCAGCTACCAAGGGACAGGGGTAAATCAGCCCCAGAATTTT.

In its sample, this clonotype was seen many times. CDR3 DNA: TGTGCCAGCAGGCCCGTGGGGGGCTTGGATACGCAGTATTTT. It yields the protein CASRPVGGLDTQYF. The chain couples TRBV6-5 to TRBJ2-3, with D possibly called TRBD1 or TRBD2 (6 bases each). The germline V gene encodes CDR1 MNHEY and CDR2 SVGAGI. This CDR3 has 14 residues. With 6 bases removed from V and 6 bases from J, the gap between germline ends came to 16 bases.

At least ten counts were recorded for this clonotype. This sequence joins TRBV28 and TRBJ2-1, with 7 bases matching TRBD1. CDR1 and CDR2 (germline): MDHEN, SYDVKM. The V segment lost 6 bases and the J segment 7 bases; nucleotides outside the gene matches: 6. CDR3 length: 13 residues. This CDR3 is CASREQGRNEQFF. CDR3 nucleotide sequence: TGTGCCAGCAGGGAACAGGGGCGGAATGAGCAGTTCTTC.

This clonotype was seen many times. V gene TRBV15 combines with J gene TRBJ1-5; D unclear. The CDR3 has 17 amino acids. Germline values: CDR1 LNHNV, CDR2 YYDKDF (reference sequence). The V gene lost 0 bases and the J gene lost 3 bases, with 15 bases spanning the gap. DNA of the CDR3: TGTGCCACCAGCAGAGATCGAATAATTGGCTCCAATCAGCCCCAGCATTTT. The encoded protein is CATSRDRIIGSNQPQHF.

This clonotype occurred many times. At one end, the junction sequence differs from germline, possibly due to a read error. The chain employs TRBV6-2 or TRBV6-3 and TRBJ1-5, with unresolved D. The germline CDR1 and CDR2 sequences are MNHEY and SVGEGT. CDR3 size: 13 residues. The CDR3 DNA reads TGTGCCAGCAGCGAATTTAAGACCCAGCCCCAGAATTTT. It encodes CASSEFKTQPQNF.

Ten or more counts support this clonotype. DNA of the CDR3: TGTGCCAGCAGCCATAGACGGGCAGGGTTTGAAGCTTTCTTT. This translates into CASSHRRAGFEAFF. The chain has TRBV7-9 and TRBJ1-1; TRBD1 is a possible D gene (5 bases). Trimming cost V 5 bases and J 7 bases, with 17 bases left between them. The CDR3 runs to 14 residues. Germline lookup yields CDR1 SEHNR and CDR2 FQNEAQ (reference sequence).

The table lists this clonotype with many counts. This rearrangement joins TRBV15 to TRBJ2-5; 8 bases are shared with TRBD2. V was clipped by 0 bases and J by 1 base; unmatched bases: 4. CDR1 LNHNV and CDR2 YYDKDF come from the germline V gene (reference sequence). CDR3 size: 16 residues. Written as DNA, the CDR3 is TGTGCCACCAGCAGAGATCGGGAGGGGACCCAAGAGACCCAGTACTTC. Its translation: CATSRDREGTQETQYF.

Many counts were recorded for this clonotype. The chain's CDR3 is CASTTETYEQYF. The DNA for the CDR3 is TGTGCCAGCACGACAGAAACCTACGAGCAGTACTTC. This rearrangement joins TRBV2 to TRBJ2-7; D is perhaps TRBD1 (5 bases). This CDR3 region has 12 residues. Germline-derived CDR1 and CDR2 are SNHLY and FYNNEI. Trimming removed 7 bases at V and 2 bases at J, with 9 bases between. The whole variable domain, filled in from reference TRBV2 and TRBJ2-7, reads EPEVTQTPSHQVTQMGQEVILRCVPISNHLYFYWYRQILGQKVEFLVSFYNNEISEKSEIFDDQFSVERPDGSNFTLKIRSTKLEDSAMYFCASTTETYEQYFGPGTRLTVT.

This clonotype appeared many times. V and J are TRBV5-1 and TRBJ1-2; D might be TRBD1 (6 bases). Germline-derived CDR1 and CDR2 are SGHRS and YFSETQ. Trimming removed 4 bases at V and 0 bases at J, with 10 bases between. The CDR3 consists of 14 residues. CDR3 amino acids: CASSAWTANYGYTF. CDR3 DNA: TGCGCCAGCAGCGCATGGACAGCTAACTATGGCTACACCTTC. The full variable domain, with the rest looked up from reference TRBV5-1 and TRBJ1-2, is KAGVTQTPRYLIKTRGQQVTLSCSPISGHRSVSWYQQTPGQGLQFLFEYFSETQRNKGNFPGRFSGRQFSNSRSEMNVSTLELGDSALYLCASSAWTANYGYTFGSGTRLTVV.

This clonotype appeared many times. The genes are TRBV6-5 and TRBJ1-1; no reliable D call. The CDR3 loop spans 15 amino acids. Trimming shortened V by 0 bases and J by 4 bases, and 12 bases separated the two germline ends. From germline, CDR1 is MNHEY and CDR2 SVGAGI. The chain's CDR3 is CASSYSRLRATEAFF. The DNA for the CDR3 is TGTGCCAGCAGTTACTCCCGCCTGCGTGCCACTGAAGCTTTCTTT.

CDR3 in amino acids: CASSLNPAFYGYTF. The CDR3 DNA reads TGCGCCAGCAGCTTGAACCCAGCGTTCTATGGCTACACCTTC. This chain joins TRBV5-1 and TRBJ1-2; D ambiguous. The germline V and J ends were trimmed by 1 base and 4 bases, with 11 bases remaining between them. Germline V CDR1 and CDR2: SGHRS, YFSETQ. The CDR3 consists of 14 residues.